This T cell receptor (beta chain) was sequenced in a study of cytomegalovirus exposure and HLA in healthy donors. The PCR used 60 Vbeta and 13 Jbeta primers. Sequencing used immunoSEQ multiplex PCR; TCRdb keeps in-frame clones, though not all of them. The sample lists roughly 98,000 clones, 75% to 85% occurring once. In regard to this clone: Its antigen is currently unknown.

Overall study results and limits: Solely CMV serostatus was available to characterize immune exposure.

The sequencing sample was made of PBMCs. The source of this sequence is a man between 18 and 29 years old in good health and CMV-seropositive.

The CDR3 DNA follows: TGTGCCAGCAGCAGGCTAGCGGGGGGAGTGGGCGAGACCCAGTACTTC. It translates to CASSRLAGGVGETQYF. This chain connects TRBV7-9 to TRBJ2-5; 11 nucleotides match TRBD2. Germline V gene data show CDR1 as SEHNR and CDR2 as FQNEAQ (reference sequence). The CDR3 covers 16 residues. V lost 5 bases, J lost 5 bases, and 10 bases stayed unmatched.